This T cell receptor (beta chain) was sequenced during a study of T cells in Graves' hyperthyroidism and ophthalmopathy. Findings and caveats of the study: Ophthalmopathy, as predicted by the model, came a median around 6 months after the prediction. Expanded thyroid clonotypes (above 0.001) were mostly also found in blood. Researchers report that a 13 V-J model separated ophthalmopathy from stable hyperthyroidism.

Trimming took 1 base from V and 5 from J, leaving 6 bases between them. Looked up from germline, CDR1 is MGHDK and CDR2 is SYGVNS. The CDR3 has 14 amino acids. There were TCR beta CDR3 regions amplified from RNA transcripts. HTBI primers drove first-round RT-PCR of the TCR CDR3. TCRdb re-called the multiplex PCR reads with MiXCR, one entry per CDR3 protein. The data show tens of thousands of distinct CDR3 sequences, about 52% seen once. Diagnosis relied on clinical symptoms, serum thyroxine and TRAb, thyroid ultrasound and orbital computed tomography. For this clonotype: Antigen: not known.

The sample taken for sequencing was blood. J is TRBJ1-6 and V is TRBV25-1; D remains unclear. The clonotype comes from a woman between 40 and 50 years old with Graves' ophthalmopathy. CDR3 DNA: TGTGCCAGCAGTGAATTCGGGGATAATTCACCCCTCCACTTT. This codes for CASSEFGDNSPLHF.